This TCR beta chain is drawn from a study of blood T cell repertoires in COVID-19. Study-level information: T cells, B-cell-depleted T cells, or PBMCs supplied cDNA or gDNA.

The J segment lost 5 bases and the V segment lost 6 bases, leaving 7 bases of the junction unmatched. This CDR3 is 14 amino acids long. Germline CDR1 MNHEY, CDR2 SVGAGI. Data came from immunoSEQ multiplex PCR; TCRdb stores just in-frame clones and leaves some out. Counted here are 45,000 to 70,000 clones, around 81% occurring once; the ten biggest clones make up over 25%. Sequenced: peripheral blood. The chain links TRBV6-5 to TRBJ1-2, with 9 positions matching TRBD1. The sequence was collected from a woman older than 75 with active or convalescent COVID-19. The CDR3 here is CASRPDRGLYGYTF. The DNA for the CDR3 is TGTGCCAGCAGGCCGGACAGGGGCCTGTATGGCTACACCTTC.